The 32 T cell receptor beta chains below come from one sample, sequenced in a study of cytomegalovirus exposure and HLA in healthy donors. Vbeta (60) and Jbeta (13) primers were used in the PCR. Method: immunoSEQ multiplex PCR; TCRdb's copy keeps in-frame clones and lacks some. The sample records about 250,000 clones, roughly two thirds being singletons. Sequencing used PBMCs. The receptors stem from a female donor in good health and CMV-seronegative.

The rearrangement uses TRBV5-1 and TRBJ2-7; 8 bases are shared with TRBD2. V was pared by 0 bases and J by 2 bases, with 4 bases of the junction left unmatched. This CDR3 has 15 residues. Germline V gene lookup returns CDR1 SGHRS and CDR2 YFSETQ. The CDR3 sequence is CASSLVSGTPYEQYF. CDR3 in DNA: TGCGCCAGCAGCTTGGTTAGCGGGACCCCCTACGAGCAGTACTTC.

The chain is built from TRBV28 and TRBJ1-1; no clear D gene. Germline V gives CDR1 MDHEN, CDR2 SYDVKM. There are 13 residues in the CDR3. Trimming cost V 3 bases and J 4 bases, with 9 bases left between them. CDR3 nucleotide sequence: TGTGCCAGCAGTTTCACCAGTTTCACTGAAGCTTTCTTT. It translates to CASSFTSFTEAFF.

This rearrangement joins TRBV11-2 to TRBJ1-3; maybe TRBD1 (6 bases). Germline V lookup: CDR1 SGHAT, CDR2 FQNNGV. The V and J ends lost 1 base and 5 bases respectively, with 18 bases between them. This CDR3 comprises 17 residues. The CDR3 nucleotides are TGTGCCAGCAGCTTAGGGGAGCAGGGGCCGAGTCGAAACACCATATATTTT. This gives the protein CASSLGEQGPSRNTIYF. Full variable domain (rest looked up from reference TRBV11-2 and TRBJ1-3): EAGVAQSPRYKIIEKRQSVAFWCNPISGHATLYWYQQILGQGPKLLIQFQNNGVVDDSQLPKDRFSAERLKGVDSTLKIQPAKLEDSAVYLCASSLGEQGPSRNTIYFGEGSWLTVV.

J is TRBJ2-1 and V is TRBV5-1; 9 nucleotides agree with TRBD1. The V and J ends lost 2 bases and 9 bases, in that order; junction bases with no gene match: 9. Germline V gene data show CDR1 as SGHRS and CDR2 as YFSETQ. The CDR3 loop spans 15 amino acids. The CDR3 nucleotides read TGCGCCAGCAGCTTCGAACAGGGGGCCACCAGTGAGCAGTTCTTC. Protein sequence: CASSFEQGATSEQFF.

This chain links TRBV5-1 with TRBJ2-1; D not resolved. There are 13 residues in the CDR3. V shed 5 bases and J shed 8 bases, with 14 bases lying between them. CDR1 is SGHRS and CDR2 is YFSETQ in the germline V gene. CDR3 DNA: TGCGCCAGCAGGGAACCGGCTAGAGATGAGCAGTTCTTC. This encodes CASREPARDEQFF.

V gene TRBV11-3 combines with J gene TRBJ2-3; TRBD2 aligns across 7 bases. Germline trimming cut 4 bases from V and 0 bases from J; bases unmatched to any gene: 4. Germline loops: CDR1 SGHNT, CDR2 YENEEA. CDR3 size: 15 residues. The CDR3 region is CASSWVGGSTDTQYF. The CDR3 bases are TGTGCCAGCAGCTGGGTGGGGGGGAGCACAGATACGCAGTATTTT.

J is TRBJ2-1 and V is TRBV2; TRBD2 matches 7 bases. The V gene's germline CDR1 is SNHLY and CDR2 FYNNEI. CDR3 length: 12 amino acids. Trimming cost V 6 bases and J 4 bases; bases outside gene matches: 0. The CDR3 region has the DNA TGTGCCAGCAGGCGGGAGTACAATGAGCAGTTCTTC. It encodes CASRREYNEQFF.

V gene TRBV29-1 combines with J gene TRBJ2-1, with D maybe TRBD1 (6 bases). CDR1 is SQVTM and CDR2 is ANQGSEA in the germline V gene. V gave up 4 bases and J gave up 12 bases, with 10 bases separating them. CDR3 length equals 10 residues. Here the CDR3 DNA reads TGCAGCGTTGGAACAGGGATGCAGTTCTTC. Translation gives CSVGTGMQFF.

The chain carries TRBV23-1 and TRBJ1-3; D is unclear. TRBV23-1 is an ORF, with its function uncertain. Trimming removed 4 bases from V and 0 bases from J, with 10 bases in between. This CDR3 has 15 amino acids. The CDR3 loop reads CASSPPRDSGNTIYF. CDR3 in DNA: TGCGCCAGCAGTCCCCCACGGGACTCTGGAAACACCATATATTTT.

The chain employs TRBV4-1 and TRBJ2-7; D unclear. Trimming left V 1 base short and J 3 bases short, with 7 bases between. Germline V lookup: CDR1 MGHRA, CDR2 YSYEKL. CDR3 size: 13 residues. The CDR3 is CASSQANGYEQYF. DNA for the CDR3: TGCGCCAGCAGCCAAGCGAACGGCTACGAGCAGTACTTC.

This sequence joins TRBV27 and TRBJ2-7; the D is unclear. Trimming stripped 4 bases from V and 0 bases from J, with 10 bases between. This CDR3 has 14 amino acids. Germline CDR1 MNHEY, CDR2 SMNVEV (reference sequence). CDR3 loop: CASSWAGSSYEQYF. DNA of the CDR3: TGTGCCAGCAGTTGGGCAGGTAGCTCCTACGAGCAGTACTTC.

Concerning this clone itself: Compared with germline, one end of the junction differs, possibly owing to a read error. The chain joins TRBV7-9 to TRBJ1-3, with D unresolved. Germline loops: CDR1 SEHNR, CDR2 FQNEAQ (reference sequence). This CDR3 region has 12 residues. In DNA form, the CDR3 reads TGTTCCAGCAGCTATGAGGGAAACACCATATATTTT. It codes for CSSSYEGNTIYF. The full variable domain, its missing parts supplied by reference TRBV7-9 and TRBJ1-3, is DTGVSQNPRHKITKRGQNVTFRCDPISEHNRLYWYRQTLGQGPEFLTYFQNEAQLEKSRLLSDRFSAERPKGSFSTLEIQRTEQGDSAMYLCSSSYEGNTIYFGEGSWLTVV.

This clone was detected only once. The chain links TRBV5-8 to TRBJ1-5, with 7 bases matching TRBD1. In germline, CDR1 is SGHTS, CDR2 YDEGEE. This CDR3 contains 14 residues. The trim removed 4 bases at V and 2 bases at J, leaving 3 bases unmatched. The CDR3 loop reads CASSLTGGNQPQHF. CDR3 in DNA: TGTGCCAGCAGCCTAACAGGGGGCAATCAGCCCCAGCATTTT.

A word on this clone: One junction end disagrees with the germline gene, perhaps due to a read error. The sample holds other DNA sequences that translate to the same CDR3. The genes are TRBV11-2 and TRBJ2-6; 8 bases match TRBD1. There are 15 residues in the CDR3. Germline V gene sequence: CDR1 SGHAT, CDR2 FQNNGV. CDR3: CASSSRGRGANVLTF. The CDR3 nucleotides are TGCGCCAGCAGCTCCAGGGGGCGTGGGGCCAACGTCCTGACTTTC.

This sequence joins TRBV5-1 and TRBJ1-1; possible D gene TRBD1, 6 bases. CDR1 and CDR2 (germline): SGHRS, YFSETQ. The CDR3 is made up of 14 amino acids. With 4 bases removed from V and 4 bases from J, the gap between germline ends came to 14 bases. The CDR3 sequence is CASSQTGKGTEAFF. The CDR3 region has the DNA TGCGCCAGCAGCCAGACAGGTAAAGGCACTGAAGCTTTCTTT.

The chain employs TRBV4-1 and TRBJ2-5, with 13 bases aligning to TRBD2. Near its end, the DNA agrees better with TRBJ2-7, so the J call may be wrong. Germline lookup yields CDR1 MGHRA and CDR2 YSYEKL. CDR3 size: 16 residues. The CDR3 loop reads CASSQELAGGIHEQYF. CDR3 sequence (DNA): TGCGCCAGCAGCCAAGAACTAGCGGGAGGGATCCACGAGCAGTACTTC.

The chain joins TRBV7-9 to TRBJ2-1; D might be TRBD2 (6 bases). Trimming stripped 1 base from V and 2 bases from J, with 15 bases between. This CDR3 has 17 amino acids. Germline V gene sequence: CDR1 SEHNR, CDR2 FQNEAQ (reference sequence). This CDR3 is CASSLGGWRTTYNEQFF. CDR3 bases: TGTGCCAGCAGCTTAGGGGGCTGGAGGACTACCTACAATGAGCAGTTCTTC. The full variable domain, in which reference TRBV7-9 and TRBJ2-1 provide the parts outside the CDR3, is DTGVSQNPRHKITKRGQNVTFRCDPISEHNRLYWYRQTLGQGPEFLTYFQNEAQLEKSRLLSDRFSAERPKGSFSTLEIQRTEQGDSAMYLCASSLGGWRTTYNEQFFGPGTRLTVL.

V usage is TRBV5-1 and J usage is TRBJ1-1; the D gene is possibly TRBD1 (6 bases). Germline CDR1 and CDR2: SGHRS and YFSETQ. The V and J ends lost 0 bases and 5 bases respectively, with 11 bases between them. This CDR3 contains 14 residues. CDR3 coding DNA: TGCGCCAGCAGCTTGGCAGGCAGGGGAACTGAAGCTTTCTTT. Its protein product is CASSLAGRGTEAFF.

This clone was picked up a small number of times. The DNA of the CDR3 is TGTGCCAGCAGCTACAGGGCGATGAACACTGAAGCTTTCTTT. Protein sequence: CASSYRAMNTEAFF. The rearrangement uses TRBV2 and TRBJ1-1; possible D gene TRBD1, 6 bases. The CDR3 is 14 amino acids. The germline V gene encodes CDR1 SNHLY and CDR2 FYNNEI. Trimming pared 6 bases from V and 0 bases from J, leaving 11 bases between.

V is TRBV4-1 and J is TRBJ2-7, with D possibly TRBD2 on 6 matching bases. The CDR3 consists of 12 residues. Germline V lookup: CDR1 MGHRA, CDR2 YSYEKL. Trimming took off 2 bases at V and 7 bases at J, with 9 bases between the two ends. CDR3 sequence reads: CASSQRGGEQYF. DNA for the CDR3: TGCGCCAGCAGCCAACGTGGAGGGGAGCAGTACTTC.

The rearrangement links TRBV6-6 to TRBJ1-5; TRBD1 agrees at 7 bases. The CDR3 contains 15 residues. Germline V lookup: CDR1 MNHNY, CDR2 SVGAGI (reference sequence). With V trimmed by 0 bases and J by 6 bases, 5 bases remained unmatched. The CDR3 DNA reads TGTGCCAGCAGTTACTCAGGGGGCGCGGGTCAGCCCCAGCATTTT. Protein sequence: CASSYSGGAGQPQHF.

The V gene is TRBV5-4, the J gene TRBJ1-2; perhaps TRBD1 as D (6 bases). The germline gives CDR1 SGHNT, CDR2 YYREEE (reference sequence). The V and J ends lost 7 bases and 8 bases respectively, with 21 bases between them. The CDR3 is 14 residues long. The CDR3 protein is CASSTGPSEEGYTF. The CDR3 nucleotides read TGTGCCAGCTCGACAGGCCCTTCCGAGGAGGGCTACACCTTC.

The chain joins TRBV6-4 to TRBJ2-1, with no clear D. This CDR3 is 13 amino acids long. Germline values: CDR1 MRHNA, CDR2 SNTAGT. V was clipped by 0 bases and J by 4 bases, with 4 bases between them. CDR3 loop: CASSDSGYNEQFF. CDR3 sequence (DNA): TGTGCCAGCAGTGACTCCGGGTACAATGAGCAGTTCTTC.

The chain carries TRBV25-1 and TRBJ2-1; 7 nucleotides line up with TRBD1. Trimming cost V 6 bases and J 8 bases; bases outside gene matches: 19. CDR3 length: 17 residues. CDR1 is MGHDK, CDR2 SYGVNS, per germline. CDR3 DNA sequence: TGTGCCAGCAGGGTACAGGGGCGGGCCGGTTTAGGAGATGAGCAGTTCTTC. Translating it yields CASRVQGRAGLGDEQFF.

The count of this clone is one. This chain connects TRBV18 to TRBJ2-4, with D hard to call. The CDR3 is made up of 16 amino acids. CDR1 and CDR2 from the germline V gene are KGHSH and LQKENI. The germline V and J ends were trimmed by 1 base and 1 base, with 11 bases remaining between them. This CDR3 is CASSPLSPSAKNIQYF. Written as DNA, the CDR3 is TGTGCCAGCTCACCACTTAGCCCCTCCGCCAAAAACATTCAGTACTTC.

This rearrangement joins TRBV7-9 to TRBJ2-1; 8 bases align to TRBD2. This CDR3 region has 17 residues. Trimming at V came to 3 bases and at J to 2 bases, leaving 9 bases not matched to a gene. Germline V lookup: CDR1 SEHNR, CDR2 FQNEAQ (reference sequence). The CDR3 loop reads CASSLGTSGSPYNEQFF. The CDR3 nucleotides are TGTGCCAGCAGCTTGGGTACGAGCGGGAGTCCCTACAATGAGCAGTTCTTC.

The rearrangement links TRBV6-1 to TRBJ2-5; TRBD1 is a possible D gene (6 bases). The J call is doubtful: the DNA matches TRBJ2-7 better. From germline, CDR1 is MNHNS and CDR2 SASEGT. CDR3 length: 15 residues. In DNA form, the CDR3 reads TGTGCCAGCAGTGAATTCTTGGACAGAGTCTACGAGCAGTACTTC. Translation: CASSEFLDRVYEQYF.

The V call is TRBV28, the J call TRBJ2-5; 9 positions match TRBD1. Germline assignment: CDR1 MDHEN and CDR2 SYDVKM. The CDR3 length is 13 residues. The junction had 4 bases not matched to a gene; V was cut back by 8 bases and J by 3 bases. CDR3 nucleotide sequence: TGTGCCAGCGGGACAGGGCAAGAAGAGACCCAGTACTTC. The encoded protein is CASGTGQEETQYF.

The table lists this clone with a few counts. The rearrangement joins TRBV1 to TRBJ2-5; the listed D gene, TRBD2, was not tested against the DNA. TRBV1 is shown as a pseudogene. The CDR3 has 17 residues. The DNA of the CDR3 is TGCACCAGCAGCCAAGTGTTGCAGGCACTAGTACAAGAGACCCAGTACTTC. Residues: CTSSQVLQALVQETQYF.

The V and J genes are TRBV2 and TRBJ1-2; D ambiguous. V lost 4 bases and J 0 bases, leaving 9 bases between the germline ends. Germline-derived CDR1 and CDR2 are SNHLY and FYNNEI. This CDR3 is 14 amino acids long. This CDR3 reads CASSAVTTNYGYTF. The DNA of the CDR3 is TGTGCCAGCAGTGCGGTAACCACTAACTATGGCTACACCTTC.

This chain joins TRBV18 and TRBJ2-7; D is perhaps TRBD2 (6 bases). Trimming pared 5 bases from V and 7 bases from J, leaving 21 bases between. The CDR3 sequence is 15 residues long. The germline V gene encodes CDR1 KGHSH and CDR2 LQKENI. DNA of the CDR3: TGTGCCAGCTCAGCGGAACAGCGGGCAGGCAGGGAGCAGTACTTC. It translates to CASSAEQRAGREQYF.

The DNA of the CDR3 is TGTGCCAGCAGCCGGACAGGGGTAACCTACGAGCAGTACTTC. Translating it yields CASSRTGVTYEQYF. The chain links TRBV7-9 to TRBJ2-7; 9 bases map to TRBD1. The CDR3 has 14 amino acids. Germline CDR1 is SEHNR and CDR2 is FQNEAQ (reference sequence). The ends lost 5 bases at V and 2 bases at J; junction bases unmatched: 4.